The entry below describes one T cell receptor (beta chain). Profiling relied on immunoSEQ multiplex PCR, and the TCRdb table lists in-frame clones only, not all of them. There are 20,000 to 25,000 clones in the sample; 83% occur only once, and 27% lies in the top ten. The data were taken from a study of control samples from healthy donors and cancer patients. V lost 0 bases, J lost 7 bases, and 6 bases stayed unmatched. The CDR3 is 14 residues long. CDR1 SEHNR and CDR2 FQNEAQ come from the germline V gene (reference sequence). The clonotype comes from a man aged 55 to 70 with head and neck cancer. The V call is TRBV7-9, the J call TRBJ2-7; 7 nucleotides align to TRBD2. The sample was PBMCs. CDR3 nucleotide sequence: TGTGCCAGCAGCTTAGCGGTGTCGGGGGGAGAGCAGTACTTC. Residues: CASSLAVSGGEQYF.